This T cell receptor beta chain comes out of a study of T cell changes during pregnancy in multiple sclerosis. Profiling relied on immunoSEQ multiplex PCR, and the TCRdb table lists in-frame clones only, not all of them. There are around 40,000 clones in the sample; 90% to 95% occur only once, and 0.39% lies in the top ten. Germline lookup yields CDR1 SQVTM and CDR2 ANQGSEA. This CDR3 region has 15 residues. With 2 bases clipped from V and 3 bases from J, the junction kept 6 bases outside the gene matches. V gene TRBV29-1 combines with J gene TRBJ2-1; 8 positions agree with TRBD1. The sequence came from a female donor with multiple sclerosis, enrolled in a pregnancy study. The sequenced sample was CD4+ T cells from peripheral blood mononuclear cells, obtained in the second trimester of pregnancy. CDR3 in amino acids: CSVEPAGGFYNEQFF. Here the CDR3 DNA reads TGCAGCGTTGAACCCGCAGGGGGCTTCTACAATGAGCAGTTCTTC.